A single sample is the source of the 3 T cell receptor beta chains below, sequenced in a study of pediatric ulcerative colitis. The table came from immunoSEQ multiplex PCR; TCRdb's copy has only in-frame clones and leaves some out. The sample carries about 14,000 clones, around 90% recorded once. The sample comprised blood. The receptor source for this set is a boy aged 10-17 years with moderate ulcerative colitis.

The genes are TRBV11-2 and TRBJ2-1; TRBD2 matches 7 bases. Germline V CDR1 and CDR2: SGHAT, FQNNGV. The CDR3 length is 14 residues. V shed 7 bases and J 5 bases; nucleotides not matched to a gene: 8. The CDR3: CASTGGPYDNEQFF. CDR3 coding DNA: TGTGCCAGCACGGGAGGTCCCTACGACAATGAGCAGTTCTTC.

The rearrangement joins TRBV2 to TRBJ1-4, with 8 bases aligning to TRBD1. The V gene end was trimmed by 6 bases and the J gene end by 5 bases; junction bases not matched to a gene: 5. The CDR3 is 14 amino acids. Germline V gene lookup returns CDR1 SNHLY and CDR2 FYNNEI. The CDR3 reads CASSWTGPNEKLFF. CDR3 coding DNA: TGTGCCAGCAGCTGGACAGGGCCAAATGAAAAACTGTTTTTT.

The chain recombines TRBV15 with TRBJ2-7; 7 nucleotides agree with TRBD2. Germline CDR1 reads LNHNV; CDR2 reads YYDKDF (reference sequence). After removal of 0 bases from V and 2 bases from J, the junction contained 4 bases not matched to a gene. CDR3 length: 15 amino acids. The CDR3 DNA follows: TGTGCCACCAGCAGAGAAAAGGGAGGGGCCTACGAGCAGTACTTC. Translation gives CATSREKGGAYEQYF. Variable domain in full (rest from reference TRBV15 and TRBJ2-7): DAMVIQNPRYQVTQFGKPVTLSCSQTLNHNVMYWYQQKSSQAPKLLFHYYDKDFNNEADTPDNFQSRRPNTSFCFLDIRSPGLGDTAMYLCATSREKGGAYEQYFGPGTRLTVT.